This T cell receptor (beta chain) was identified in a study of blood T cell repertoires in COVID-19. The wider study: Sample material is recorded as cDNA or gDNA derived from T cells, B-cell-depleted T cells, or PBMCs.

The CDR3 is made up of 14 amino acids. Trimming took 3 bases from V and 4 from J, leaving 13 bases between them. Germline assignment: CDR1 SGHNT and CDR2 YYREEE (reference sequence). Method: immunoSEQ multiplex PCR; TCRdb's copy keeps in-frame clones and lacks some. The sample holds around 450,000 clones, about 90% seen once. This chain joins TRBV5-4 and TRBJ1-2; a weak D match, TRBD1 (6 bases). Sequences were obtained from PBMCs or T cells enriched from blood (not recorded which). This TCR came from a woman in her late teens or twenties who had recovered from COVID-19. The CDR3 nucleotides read TGTGCCAGCAGCTCTACCGGGACATCCTATGGCTACACCTTC. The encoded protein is CASSSTGTSYGYTF.